The T cell receptor beta chain under discussion was sequenced for a study of control samples from healthy donors and cancer patients. Measured with immunoSEQ multiplex PCR; TCRdb has only the in-frame clones, and not every one. In the table there are 170,000 or so clones, 90% to 95% of which are singletons. Trimming removed 2 bases from V and 6 bases from J; junction bases left unmatched: 4. CDR1 and CDR2 from the germline V gene are KGHSH and LQKENI. The CDR3 sequence is 14 residues long. What was sequenced was blood. The chain uses TRBV18 and TRBJ1-1; 9 nucleotides match TRBD1. This TCR came from a woman aged 18-35 years in good health. CDR3 nucleotide sequence: TGTGCCAGCTCACCATCGGACAGGGGTGCTGAAGCTTTCTTT. Residues: CASSPSDRGAEAFF.